The sequence of this T cell receptor (beta chain) was determined in a study of regulatory T cells in long-lasting Graves disease. The authors built TCR beta libraries using iRepertoire HTBI primers and Arm-PCR of CDR3 regions. TCRdb reprocessed the multiplex PCR reads via MiXCR and lists one record per CDR3 protein. Among 300,000 to 400,000 distinct CDR3 sequences listed, 16% were seen once. Looked up from germline, CDR1 is SQVTM and CDR2 is ANQGSEA. V was clipped by 2 bases and J by 4 bases, with 17 bases between them. The CDR3 runs to 15 residues. Time point in this sample: newly diagnosed GD, antithyroid drugs for less than 3 months. From PBMCs, RNA was extracted and then used to make the TCR library. In addition, the sample was reused for a study of T cells in Graves' hyperthyroidism and ophthalmopathy.

This TCR was sampled from a man in his forties or fifties with Graves disease. The chain has TRBV29-1 and TRBJ1-1; no reliable D call. Sequencing was performed on peripheral blood mononuclear cells (PBMCs), taken at new diagnosis, from a patient treated with antithyroid drugs. In nucleotides, the CDR3 is TGCAGCGTTGAATTCGTCGGACGGCGGGGCACTGAAGCTTTCTTT. Translated: CSVEFVGRRGTEAFF.